This T cell receptor (beta chain) was obtained from a study of blood T cell repertoires in COVID-19. About the study: Some COVID-19 samples were acute and others convalescent; all came from the United States, Italy and Spain. The cDNA or gDNA used as material had been derived from T cells, B-cell-depleted T cells, or PBMCs.

V was cut by 6 bases and J by 4 bases, with 18 bases left in between. The CDR3 sequence is 15 residues long. The germline CDR1 and CDR2 sequences are MDHEN and SYDVKM. Methods used by the authors: Estimation of nucleated cell counts was performed using reference gene primer amplification. Sequenced by immunoSEQ multiplex PCR; TCRdb stores in-frame clones only, minus some. D and trimming were read from the DNA, whereas the V and J calls and clone size are those reported in that table. The table lists over 80,000 clones, more than 80% of them singletons. The sample comprised peripheral blood. This TCR was sampled from a woman aged 70-85 years with acute or convalescent COVID-19. V usage is TRBV28 and J usage is TRBJ1-2, with D possibly TRBD1 on 6 matching bases. The CDR3 protein is CASRTLRGGLYGYTF. CDR3 DNA sequence: TGTGCCAGCAGGACCCTCAGGGGCGGACTCTATGGCTACACCTTC.